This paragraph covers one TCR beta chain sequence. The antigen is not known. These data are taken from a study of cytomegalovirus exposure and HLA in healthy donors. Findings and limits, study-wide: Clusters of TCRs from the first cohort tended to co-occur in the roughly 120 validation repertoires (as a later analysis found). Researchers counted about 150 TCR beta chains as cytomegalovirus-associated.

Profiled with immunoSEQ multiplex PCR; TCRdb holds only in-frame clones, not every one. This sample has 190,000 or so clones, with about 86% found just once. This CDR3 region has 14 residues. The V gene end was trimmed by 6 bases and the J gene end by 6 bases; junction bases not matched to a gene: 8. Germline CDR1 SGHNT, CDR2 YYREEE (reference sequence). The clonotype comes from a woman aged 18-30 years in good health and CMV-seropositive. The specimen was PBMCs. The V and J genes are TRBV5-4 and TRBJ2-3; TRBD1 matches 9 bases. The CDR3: CASNTGTGSDTQYF. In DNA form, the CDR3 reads TGTGCCAGCAACACCGGGACAGGGAGCGATACGCAGTATTTT.